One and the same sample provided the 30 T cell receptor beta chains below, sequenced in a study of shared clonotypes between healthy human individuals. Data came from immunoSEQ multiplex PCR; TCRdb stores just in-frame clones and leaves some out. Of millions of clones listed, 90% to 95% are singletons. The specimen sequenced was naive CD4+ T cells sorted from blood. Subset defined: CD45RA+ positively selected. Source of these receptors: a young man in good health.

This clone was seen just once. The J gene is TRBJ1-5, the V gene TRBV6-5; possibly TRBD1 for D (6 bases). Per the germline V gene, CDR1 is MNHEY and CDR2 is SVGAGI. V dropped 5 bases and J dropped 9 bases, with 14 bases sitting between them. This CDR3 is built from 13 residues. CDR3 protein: CASSRGGDRPQHF. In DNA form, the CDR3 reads TGTGCCAGCAGTAGAGGGGGTGACCGGCCCCAGCATTTT.

CDR3 in amino acids: CASSDLRTGGAFF. CDR3 bases: TGTGCCAGCAGTGACTTAAGGACAGGGGGAGCTTTCTTT. This sequence joins TRBV6-4 and TRBJ1-1, with 10 bases aligning to TRBD1. CDR1 and CDR2 from the germline V gene are MRHNA and SNTAGT. The CDR3 sequence is 13 residues long. The ends lost 1 base at V and 10 bases at J; junction bases unmatched: 3.

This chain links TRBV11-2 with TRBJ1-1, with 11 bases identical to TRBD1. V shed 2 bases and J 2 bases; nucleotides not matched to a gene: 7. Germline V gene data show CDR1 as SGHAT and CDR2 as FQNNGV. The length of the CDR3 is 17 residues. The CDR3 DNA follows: TGTGCCAGCAGCTTAAGGGGGACAGGGGGTTTAAACACTGAAGCTTTCTTT. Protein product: CASSLRGTGGLNTEAFF. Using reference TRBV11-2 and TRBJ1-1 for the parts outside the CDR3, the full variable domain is EAGVAQSPRYKIIEKRQSVAFWCNPISGHATLYWYQQILGQGPKLLIQFQNNGVVDDSQLPKDRFSAERLKGVDSTLKIQPAKLEDSAVYLCASSLRGTGGLNTEAFFGQGTRLTVV.

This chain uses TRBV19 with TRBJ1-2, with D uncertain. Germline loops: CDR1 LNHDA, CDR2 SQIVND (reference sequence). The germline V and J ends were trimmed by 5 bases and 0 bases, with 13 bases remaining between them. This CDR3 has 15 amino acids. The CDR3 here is CASSSGPPSNYGYTF. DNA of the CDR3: TGTGCCAGTAGTTCCGGACCCCCGTCTAACTATGGCTACACCTTC.

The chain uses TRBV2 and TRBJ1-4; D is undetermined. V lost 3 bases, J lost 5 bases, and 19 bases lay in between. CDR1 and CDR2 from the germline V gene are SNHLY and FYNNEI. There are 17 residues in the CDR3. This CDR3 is CASSEVHWASYNEKLFF. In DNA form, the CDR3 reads TGTGCCAGCAGTGAGGTACACTGGGCTTCTTACAATGAAAAACTGTTTTTT.

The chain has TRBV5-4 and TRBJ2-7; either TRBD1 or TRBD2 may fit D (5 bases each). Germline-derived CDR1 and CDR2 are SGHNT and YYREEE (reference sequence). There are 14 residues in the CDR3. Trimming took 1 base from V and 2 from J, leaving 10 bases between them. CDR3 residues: CASSLPGPPYEQYF. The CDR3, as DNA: TGTGCCAGCAGCTTGCCGGGGCCTCCCTACGAGCAGTACTTC.

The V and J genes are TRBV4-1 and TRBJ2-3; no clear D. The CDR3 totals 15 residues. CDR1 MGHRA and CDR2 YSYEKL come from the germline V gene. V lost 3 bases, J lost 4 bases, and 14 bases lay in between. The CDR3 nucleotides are TGCGCCAGCAGCCAGCCTTCTAGGGATTCAGATACGCAGTATTTT. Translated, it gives CASSQPSRDSDTQYF.

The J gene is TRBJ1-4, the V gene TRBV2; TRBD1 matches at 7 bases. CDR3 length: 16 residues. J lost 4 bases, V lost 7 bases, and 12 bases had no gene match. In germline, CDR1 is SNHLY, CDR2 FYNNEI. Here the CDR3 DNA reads TGTGCCAGCACCAAAATAGGTTGGGACAGTAATGAAAAACTGTTTTTT. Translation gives CASTKIGWDSNEKLFF.

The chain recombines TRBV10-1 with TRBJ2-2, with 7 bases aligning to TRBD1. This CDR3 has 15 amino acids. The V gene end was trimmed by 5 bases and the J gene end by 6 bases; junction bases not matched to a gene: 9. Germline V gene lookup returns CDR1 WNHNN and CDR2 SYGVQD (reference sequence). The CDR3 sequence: CASSIDRASPGELFF. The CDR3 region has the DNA TGCGCCAGCAGTATCGACAGGGCCTCCCCCGGGGAGCTGTTTTTT.

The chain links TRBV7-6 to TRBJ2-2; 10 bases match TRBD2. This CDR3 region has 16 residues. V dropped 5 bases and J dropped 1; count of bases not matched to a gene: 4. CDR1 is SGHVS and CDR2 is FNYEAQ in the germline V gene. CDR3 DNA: TGTGCCAGCAGCCCCGGGACTAGCGAGAACACCGGGGAGCTGTTTTTT. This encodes CASSPGTSENTGELFF.

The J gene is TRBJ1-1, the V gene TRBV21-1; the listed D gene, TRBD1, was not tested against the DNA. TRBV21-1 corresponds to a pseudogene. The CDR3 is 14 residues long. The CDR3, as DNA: TGTGCCAGCAGCAACGGACAGGGGGGAACTGAAGCTTTCTTT. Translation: CASSNGQGGTEAFF.

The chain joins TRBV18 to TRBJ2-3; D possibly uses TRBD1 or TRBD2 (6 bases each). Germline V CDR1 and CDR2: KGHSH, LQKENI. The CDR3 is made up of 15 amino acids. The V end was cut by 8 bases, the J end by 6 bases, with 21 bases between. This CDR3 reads CASTKGGLTSDTQYF. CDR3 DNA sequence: TGTGCCAGCACAAAGGGGGGACTGACGTCGGATACGCAGTATTTT.

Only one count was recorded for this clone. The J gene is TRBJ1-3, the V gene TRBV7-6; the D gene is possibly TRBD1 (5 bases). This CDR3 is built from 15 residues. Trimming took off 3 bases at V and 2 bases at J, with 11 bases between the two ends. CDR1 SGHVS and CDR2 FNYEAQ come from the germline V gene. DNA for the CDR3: TGTGCCAGCAGCTTGGTTGGAGGGGCTGGAAACACCATATATTTT. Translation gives CASSLVGGAGNTIYF.

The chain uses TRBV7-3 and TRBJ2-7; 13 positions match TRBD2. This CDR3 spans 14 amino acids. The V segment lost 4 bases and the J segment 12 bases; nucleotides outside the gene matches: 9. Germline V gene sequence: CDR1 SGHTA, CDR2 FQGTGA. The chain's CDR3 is CASSSGLAGAPMYF. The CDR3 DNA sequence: TGTGCCAGCAGCTCCGGACTAGCGGGGGCCCCTATGTACTTC.

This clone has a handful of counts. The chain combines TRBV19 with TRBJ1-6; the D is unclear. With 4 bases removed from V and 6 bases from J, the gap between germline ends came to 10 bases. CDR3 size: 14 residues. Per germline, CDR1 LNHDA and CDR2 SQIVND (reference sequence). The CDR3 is CASSNTGSNSPLHF. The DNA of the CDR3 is TGTGCCAGTAGTAACACCGGGAGTAATTCACCCCTCCACTTT.

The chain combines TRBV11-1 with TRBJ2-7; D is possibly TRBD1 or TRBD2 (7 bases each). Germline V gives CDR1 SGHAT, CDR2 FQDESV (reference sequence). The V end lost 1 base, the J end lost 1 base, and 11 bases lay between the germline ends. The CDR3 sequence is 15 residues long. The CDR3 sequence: CASSLGEGASYEQYF. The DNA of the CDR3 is TGTGCCAGCAGCTTAGGGGAGGGGGCGTCCTACGAGCAGTACTTC.

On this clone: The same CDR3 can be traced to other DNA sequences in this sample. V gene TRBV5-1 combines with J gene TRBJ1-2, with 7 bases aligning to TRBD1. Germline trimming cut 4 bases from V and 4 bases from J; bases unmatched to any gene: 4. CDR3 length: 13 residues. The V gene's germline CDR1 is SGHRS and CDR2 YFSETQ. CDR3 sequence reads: CASSPDRAYGYTF. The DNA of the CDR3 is TGCGCCAGCAGCCCTGACAGGGCCTATGGCTACACCTTC.

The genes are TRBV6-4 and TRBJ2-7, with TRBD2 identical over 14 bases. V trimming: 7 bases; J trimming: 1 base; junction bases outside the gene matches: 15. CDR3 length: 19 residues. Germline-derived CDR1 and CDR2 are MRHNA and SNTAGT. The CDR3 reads CASIPTGTSGRRESYEQYF. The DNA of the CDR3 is TGTGCCAGCATTCCCACCGGGACTAGCGGGAGAAGGGAATCCTACGAGCAGTACTTC.

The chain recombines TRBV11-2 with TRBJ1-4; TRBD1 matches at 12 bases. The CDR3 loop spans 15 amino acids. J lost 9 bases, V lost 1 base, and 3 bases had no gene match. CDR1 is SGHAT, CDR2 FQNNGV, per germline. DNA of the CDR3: TGTGCCAGCAGCTTAGTTGGGACAGGGGGCAAAAAACTGTTTTTT. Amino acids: CASSLVGTGGKKLFF. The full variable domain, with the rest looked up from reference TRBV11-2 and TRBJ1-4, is EAGVAQSPRYKIIEKRQSVAFWCNPISGHATLYWYQQILGQGPKLLIQFQNNGVVDDSQLPKDRFSAERLKGVDSTLKIQPAKLEDSAVYLCASSLVGTGGKKLFFGSGTQLSVL.

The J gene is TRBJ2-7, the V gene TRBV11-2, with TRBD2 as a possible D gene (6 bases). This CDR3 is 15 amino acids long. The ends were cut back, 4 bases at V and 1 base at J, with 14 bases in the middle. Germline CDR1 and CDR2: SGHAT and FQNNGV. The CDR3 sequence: CASSSPGAQSYEQYF. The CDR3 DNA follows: TGTGCCAGCAGCTCCCCGGGAGCCCAATCCTACGAGCAGTACTTC.

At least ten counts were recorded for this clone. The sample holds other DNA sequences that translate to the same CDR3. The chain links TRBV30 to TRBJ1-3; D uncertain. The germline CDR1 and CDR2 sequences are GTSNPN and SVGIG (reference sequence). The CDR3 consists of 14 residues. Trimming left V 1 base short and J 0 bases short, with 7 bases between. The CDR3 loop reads CAWSAPSSGNTIYF. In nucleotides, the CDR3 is TGTGCCTGGAGTGCCCCAAGCTCTGGAAACACCATATATTTT.

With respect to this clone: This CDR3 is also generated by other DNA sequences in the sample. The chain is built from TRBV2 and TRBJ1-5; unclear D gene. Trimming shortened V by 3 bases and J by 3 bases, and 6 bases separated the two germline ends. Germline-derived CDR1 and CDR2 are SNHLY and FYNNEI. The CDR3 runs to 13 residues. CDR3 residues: CASSERDNQPQHF. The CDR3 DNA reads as TGTGCCAGCAGTGAGCGAGACAATCAGCCCCAGCATTTT.

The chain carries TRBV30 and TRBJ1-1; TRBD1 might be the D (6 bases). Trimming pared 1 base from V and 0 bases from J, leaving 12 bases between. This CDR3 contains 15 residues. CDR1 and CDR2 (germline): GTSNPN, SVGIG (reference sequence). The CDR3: CAWSGGRLVNTEAFF. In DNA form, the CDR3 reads TGTGCCTGGAGTGGGGGGCGGTTAGTGAACACTGAAGCTTTCTTT.

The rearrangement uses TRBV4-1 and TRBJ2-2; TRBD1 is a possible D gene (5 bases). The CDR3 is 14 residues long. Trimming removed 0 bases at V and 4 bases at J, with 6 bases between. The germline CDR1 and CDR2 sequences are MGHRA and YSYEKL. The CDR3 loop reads CASSQDRATGELFF. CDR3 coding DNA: TGCGCCAGCAGCCAAGACAGGGCCACCGGGGAGCTGTTTTTT.

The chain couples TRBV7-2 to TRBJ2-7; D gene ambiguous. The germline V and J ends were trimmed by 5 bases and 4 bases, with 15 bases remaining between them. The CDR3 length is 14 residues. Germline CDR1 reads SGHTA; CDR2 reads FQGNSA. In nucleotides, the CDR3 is TGTGCCAGCAGCCCCTGGGGTACGGGTTACGAGCAGTACTTC. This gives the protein CASSPWGTGYEQYF.

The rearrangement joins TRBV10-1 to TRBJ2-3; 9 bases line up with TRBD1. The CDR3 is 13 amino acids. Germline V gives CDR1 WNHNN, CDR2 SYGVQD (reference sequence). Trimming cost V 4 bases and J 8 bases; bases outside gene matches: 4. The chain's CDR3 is CASSGGQGLTQYF. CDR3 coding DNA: TGCGCCAGCAGTGGGGGACAGGGCCTTACGCAGTATTTT.

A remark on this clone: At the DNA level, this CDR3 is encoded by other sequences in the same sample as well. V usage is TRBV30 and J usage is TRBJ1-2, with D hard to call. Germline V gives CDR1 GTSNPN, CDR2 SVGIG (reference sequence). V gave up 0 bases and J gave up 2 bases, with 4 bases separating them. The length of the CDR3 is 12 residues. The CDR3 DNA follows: TGTGCCTGGAGTGTACTGAACTATGGCTACACCTTC. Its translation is CAWSVLNYGYTF.

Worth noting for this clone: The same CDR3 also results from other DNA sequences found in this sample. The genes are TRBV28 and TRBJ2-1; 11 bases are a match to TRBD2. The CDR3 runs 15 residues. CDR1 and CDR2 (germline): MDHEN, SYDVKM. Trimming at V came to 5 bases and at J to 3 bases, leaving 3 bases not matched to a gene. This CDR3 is CASSLLAGGYNEQFF. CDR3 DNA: TGTGCCAGCAGTCTTCTAGCGGGGGGCTACAATGAGCAGTTCTTC.

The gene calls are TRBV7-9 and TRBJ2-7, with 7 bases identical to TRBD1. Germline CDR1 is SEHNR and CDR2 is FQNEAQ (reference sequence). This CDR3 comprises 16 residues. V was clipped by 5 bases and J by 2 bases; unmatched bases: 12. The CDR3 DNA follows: TGTGCCAGCAGCCCGGGATTTGGGACAGCGACCTACGAGCAGTACTTC. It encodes CASSPGFGTATYEQYF.

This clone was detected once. Here the CDR3 reads CAISESGGRRGGELFF. CDR3 nucleotide sequence: TGTGCCATCAGTGAGTCAGGCGGGAGGCGAGGCGGGGAGCTGTTTTTT. The V and J genes are TRBV10-3 and TRBJ2-2; 8 bases map to TRBD2. Germline CDR1 ENHRY, CDR2 SYGVKD. J was trimmed by 7 bases and V by 0 bases; bases with no gene match: 7. This CDR3 is built from 16 residues.